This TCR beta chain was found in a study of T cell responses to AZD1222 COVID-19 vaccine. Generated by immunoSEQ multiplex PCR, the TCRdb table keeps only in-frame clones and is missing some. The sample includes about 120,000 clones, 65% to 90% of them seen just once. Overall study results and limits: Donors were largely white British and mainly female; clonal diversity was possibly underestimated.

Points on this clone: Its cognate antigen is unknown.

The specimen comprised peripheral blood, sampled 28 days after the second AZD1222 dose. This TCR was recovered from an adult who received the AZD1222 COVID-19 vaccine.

The CDR3 here is CASSLEPSGVPTQYF. The CDR3, as DNA: TGTGCCAGCAGCTTGGAACCTAGCGGGGTTCCCACCCAGTACTTC. The rearrangement joins TRBV5-4 to TRBJ2-5; 9 nucleotides match TRBD2. The CDR3 is made up of 15 amino acids. CDR1 and CDR2 (germline): SGHNT, YYREEE (reference sequence). Unmatched junction bases numbered 8, after V lost 0 bases and J lost 8 bases.